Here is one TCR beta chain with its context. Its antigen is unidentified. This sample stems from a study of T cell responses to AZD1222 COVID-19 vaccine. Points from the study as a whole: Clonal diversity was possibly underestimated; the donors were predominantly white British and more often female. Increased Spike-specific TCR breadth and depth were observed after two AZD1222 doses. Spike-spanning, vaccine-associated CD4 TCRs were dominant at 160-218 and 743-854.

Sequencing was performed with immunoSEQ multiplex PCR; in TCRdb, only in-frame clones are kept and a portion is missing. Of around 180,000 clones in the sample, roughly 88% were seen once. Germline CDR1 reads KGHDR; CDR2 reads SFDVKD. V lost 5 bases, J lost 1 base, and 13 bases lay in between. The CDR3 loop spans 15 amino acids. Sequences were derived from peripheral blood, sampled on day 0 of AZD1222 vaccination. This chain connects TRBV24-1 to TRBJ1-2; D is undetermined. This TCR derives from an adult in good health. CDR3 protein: CATSVRRNLNYGYTF. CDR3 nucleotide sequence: TGTGCCACCAGTGTTAGACGGAATCTTAACTATGGCTACACCTTC.